This TCR beta chain was sequenced for a study of cytomegalovirus exposure and HLA in healthy donors. The J segment lost 2 bases and the V segment lost 6 bases, leaving 10 bases of the junction unmatched. This CDR3 is 16 amino acids long. CDR1 and CDR2 (germline): WNHNN, SYGVQD (reference sequence). The PCR contained 60 Vbeta and 13 Jbeta primers. Only in-frame clones appear in the TCRdb table, and some are missing; sequencing was by immunoSEQ multiplex PCR. The table includes 100,000 to 150,000 clones, more than 65% detected once. The source is a man between 18 and 35 years old in good health and CMV-seropositive. Sequencing was done on a sample of PBMCs. J is TRBJ1-5 and V is TRBV10-1; TRBD1 matches 7 bases. CDR3 in DNA: TGCGCCAGCAGAGGGGGCCTTGTGGTTGGCAATCAGCCCCAGCATTTT. The encoded protein is CASRGGLVVGNQPQHF.